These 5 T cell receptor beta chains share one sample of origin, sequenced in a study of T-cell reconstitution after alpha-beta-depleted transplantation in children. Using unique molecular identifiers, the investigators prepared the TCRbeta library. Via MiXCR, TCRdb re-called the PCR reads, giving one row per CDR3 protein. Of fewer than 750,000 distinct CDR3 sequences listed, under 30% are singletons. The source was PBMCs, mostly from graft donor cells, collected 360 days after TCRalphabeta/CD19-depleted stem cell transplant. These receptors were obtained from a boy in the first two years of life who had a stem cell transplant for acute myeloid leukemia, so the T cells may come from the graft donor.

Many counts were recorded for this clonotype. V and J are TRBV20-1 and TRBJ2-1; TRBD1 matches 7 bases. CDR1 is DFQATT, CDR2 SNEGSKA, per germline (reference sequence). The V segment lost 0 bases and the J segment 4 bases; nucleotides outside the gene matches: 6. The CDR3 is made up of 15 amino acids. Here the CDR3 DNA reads TGCAGTGCTAGAGATACCGGGACAGCTTACAATGAGCAGTTCTTC. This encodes CSARDTGTAYNEQFF.

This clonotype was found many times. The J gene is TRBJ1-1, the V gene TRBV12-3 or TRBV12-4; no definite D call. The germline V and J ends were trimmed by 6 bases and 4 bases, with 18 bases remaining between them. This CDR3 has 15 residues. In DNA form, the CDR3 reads TGTGCCAGCAGCCCCCCGGATTATTGGGGCACTGAAGCTTTCTTT. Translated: CASSPPDYWGTEAFF.

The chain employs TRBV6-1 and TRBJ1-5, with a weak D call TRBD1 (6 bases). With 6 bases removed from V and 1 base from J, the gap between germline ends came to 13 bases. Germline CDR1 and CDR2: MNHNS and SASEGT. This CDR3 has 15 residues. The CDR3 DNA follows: TGTGCCAGCAGGAGGGGGGGGATGAGCAATCAGCCCCAGCATTTT. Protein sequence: CASRRGGMSNQPQHF.

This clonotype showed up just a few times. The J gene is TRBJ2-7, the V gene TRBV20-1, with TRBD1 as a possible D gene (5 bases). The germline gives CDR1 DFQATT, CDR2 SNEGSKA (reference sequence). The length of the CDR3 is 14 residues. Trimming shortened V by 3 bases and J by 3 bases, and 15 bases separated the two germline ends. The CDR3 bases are TGCAGTGCTAGCCCGCCAGGGAAGGGCTACGAGCAGTACTTC. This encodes CSASPPGKGYEQYF.

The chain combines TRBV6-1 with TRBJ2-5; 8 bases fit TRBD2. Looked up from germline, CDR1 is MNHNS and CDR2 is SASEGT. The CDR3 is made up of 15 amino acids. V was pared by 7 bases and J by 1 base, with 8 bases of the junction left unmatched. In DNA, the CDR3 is TGTGCCAGCAAAGCGGGGGCCATGATCCAAGAGACCCAGTACTTC. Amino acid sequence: CASKAGAMIQETQYF.